The clone carrying this T cell receptor (beta chain) was counted only a few times. This sample was included in a study of blood T cells in healthy people across ages. With a J-beta primer mix and a sample-barcoded 5' primer, a second PCR ran 7 to 11 cycles. Each sample yielded at least 2.5 million CDR3-containing paired-end reads. MiXCR was run by TCRdb on the 5' RACE reads, yielding one entry per CDR3 protein. Of around 400,000 distinct CDR3 sequences listed, approximately 51% are singletons. Sequencing used blood. This TCR was recovered from a man between 60 and 75 years old in good health.

This CDR3 reads CASSPDRFSYGYTF. DNA for the CDR3: TGCGCCAGCAGCCCCGACAGGTTTAGCTATGGCTACACCTTC. The chain is built from TRBV4-1 and TRBJ1-2; maybe TRBD1 (6 bases). Trimming removed 4 bases at V and 4 bases at J, with 13 bases between. CDR1 and CDR2 (germline): MGHRA, YSYEKL. The CDR3 is 14 residues long.